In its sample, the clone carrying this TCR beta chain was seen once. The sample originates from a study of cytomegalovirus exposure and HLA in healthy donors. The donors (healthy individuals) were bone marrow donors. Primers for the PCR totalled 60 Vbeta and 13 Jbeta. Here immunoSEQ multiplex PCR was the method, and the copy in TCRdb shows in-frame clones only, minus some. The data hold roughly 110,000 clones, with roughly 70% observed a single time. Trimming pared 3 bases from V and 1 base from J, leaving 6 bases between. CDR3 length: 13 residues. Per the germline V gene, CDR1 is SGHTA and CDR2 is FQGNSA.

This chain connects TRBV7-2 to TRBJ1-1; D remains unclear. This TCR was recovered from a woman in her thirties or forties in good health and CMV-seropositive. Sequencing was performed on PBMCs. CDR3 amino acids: CASSFAGNTEAFF. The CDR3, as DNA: TGTGCCAGCAGCTTTGCAGGGAACACTGAAGCTTTCTTT.